This is a list of T cell receptor beta chains from one sample in a study of T cell changes during pregnancy in multiple sclerosis. Assay used: immunoSEQ multiplex PCR; TCRdb lists only in-frame clones, some missing. The table has about 36,000 clones, approximately 90% seen once. Sequenced material: CD8+ T cells from peripheral blood mononuclear cells, taken in the third trimester of pregnancy. The receptors come from a female donor with multiple sclerosis, enrolled in a pregnancy study. The CDR3 runs from the conserved cysteine through the conserved F or W. D genes are given only for firm matches. Not all rows give a size; the values are once, few, many and, for expanded clones, a class.

TRBV27,-,TRBD1,TRBJ2-7,TGTGCCAGCAGGCTCCTTCGGGGACAGATCCACGAGCAGTACTTC,CASRLLRGQIHEQYF
TRBV6-6,-,-,TRBJ1-1,TGTGCCAGCAGTTTATACAGGGATGGCACTGAAGCTTTCTTT,CASSLYRDGTEAFF
TRBV7-2,-,-,TRBJ1-6,TGTGCCAGCAGCTTAGAGGACAGTCTATATAATTCACCCCTCCACTTT,CASSLEDSLYNSPLHF
TRBV11-2,-,-,TRBJ2-1,TGTGCCAGCAGCCCCGGCCCAGGGATCTCCTACAATGAGCAGTTCTTC,CASSPGPGISYNEQFF
TRBV7-8,-,TRBD1,TRBJ2-7,TGTGCCAGCAGCTCAGGACAGGGCGGTTACGAGCAGTACTTC,CASSSGQGGYEQYF
TRBV6-5,-,TRBD1,TRBJ1-1,TGTGCCAGCAGTTACTCGATAGGGGGCGCGGATGAAGCTTTCTTT,CASSYSIGGADEAFF
TRBV9,-,TRBD1,TRBJ1-1,TGTGCCAGCAGCTTCGGGACAGAGAACACTGAAGCTTTCTTT,CASSFGTENTEAFF
TRBV30,-,TRBD1,TRBJ1-1,TGTGCCTGGAACCCCACAGGGGACACTGAAGCTTTCTTT,CAWNPTGDTEAFF
TRBV4-1,once,-,TRBJ1-3,TGCGCCAGCAGCTTAATCCCGGAGGGTGCGGGAAACACCATATATTTT,CASSLIPEGAGNTIYF
TRBV9,-,-,TRBJ2-2,TGTGCCAGCAGCGGACCCCCGGGGTGGGGGAACACCGGGGAGCTGTTTTTT,CASSGPPGWGNTGELFF
TRBV9,-,TRBD1,TRBJ2-7,TGTGCCAGCAGCGTCACAGGGGGTCGCAACTACGAGCAGTACTTC,CASSVTGGRNYEQYF
TRBV2,-,-,TRBJ1-2,TGTGCCAGCATGGAGGGGCCGGCTAGCTACACCTTC,CASMEGPASYTF
TRBV2,-,TRBD1,TRBJ2-7,TGTGCCAGCAATATACCGGGACAGGGGGCGTACGAGCAGTACTTC,CASNIPGQGAYEQYF
TRBV7-9,-,TRBD1,TRBJ2-7,TGTGCCAGCAGCTCTGCGGGTAAGGGGGCCGTATCCTACGAGCAGTACTTC,CASSSAGKGAVSYEQYF
TRBV30,-,TRBD1,TRBJ2-2,TGTGCCTGGAAAGGACAGGGGGCTGACACCGGGGAGCTGTTTTTT,CAWKGQGADTGELFF
TRBV4-3,-,TRBD1,TRBJ2-7,TGCGCCAGCAGCCAAATCGACAGGGCACCAATCTACGAGCAGTACTTC,CASSQIDRAPIYEQYF
TRBV2,many,TRBD2,TRBJ2-1,TGTGCCAGCAGGCTAGCGGGGGGCTCCTACAATGAGCAGTTCTTC,CASRLAGGSYNEQFF
TRBV7-9,-,-,TRBJ1-1,TGTGCCAGCAGCTTAGTATTAAACACTGAAGCTTTCTTT,CASSLVLNTEAFF
TRBV7-9,-,TRBD1,TRBJ2-7,TGTGCCAGCAGCTCACCTGGACAGGGGGCTGTCGAGCAGTACTTC,CASSSPGQGAVEQYF
TRBV6-1,-,-,TRBJ1-1,TGTGCCAGCAGTGCTGACAGACACACTGAAGCTTTCTTT,CASSADRHTEAFF
TRBV10-1,-,-,TRBJ2-3,TGCGCCAGCAGTGAGTTCGGAGGGGGGGACCCAGATACGCAGTATTTT,CASSEFGGGDPDTQYF
TRBV7-9,many,TRBD1,TRBJ1-2,TGTGCCAGCACCCGGACAGGGGGCCTTTATGGCTACACCTTC,CASTRTGGLYGYTF
TRBV7-2,-,TRBD2,TRBJ2-3,TGTGCCAGCAGCTTCTTAGCGGGGGCCTACACAGATACGCAGTATTTT,CASSFLAGAYTDTQYF
TRBV5-4,-,-,TRBJ1-1,TGTGCCAGCAGCTTCCAGGGCTCTGAAGCTTTCTTT,CASSFQGSEAFF
TRBV23-1,-,-,TRBJ1-3,TGCGCCAGCAGTCAGGCGCAGGGCCTCTCTGGAAACACCATATATTTT,CASSQAQGLSGNTIYF
TRBV5-5,-,-,TRBJ1-6,TGTGCCAGCAGCTTGGAAGGGGTCTCCTATAATTCACCCCTCCACTTT,CASSLEGVSYNSPLHF
TRBV4-1,few,-,TRBJ1-1,TGCGCCAGCAGCCAGGGGGCTTACACTGAAGCTTTCTTT,CASSQGAYTEAFF
TRBV30,-,-,TRBJ2-7,TGTGCCTGGAGTGTCGGGTTTGCTAACTACGAGCAGTACTTC,CAWSVGFANYEQYF
TRBV4-3,once,-,TRBJ1-3,TGCGCCAGCAGCCAAATATTGACTTTTGGAAACACCATATATTTT,CASSQILTFGNTIYF
TRBV19,once,TRBD1,TRBJ1-4,TGTGCCAGTAGTGGGACAGGGCGAAATGAAAAACTGTTTTTT,CASSGTGRNEKLFF
TRBV4-1,once,-,TRBJ1-5,TGCGCCAGCAGCCAAGTTCCCAGGGCCCGCAATCAGCCCCAGCATTTT,CASSQVPRARNQPQHF
TRBV7-2,-,TRBD2,TRBJ2-3,TGTGCCAGCAGCACCCGACTAGCCGGGAGCACAGATACGCAGTATTTT,CASSTRLAGSTDTQYF
TRBV28,few,-,TRBJ1-1,TGTGCCAGCAGTCTAGGGGGAGCGGCTGAAGCTTTCTTT,CASSLGGAAEAFF
TRBV2,-,TRBD1,TRBJ2-3,TGTGCCAGCTACCCCTCGACAGGGGGCGGGAGAGATACGCAGTATTTT,CASYPSTGGGRDTQYF
TRBV15,once,-,TRBJ2-5,TGTGCCACCAGCACCTCCCGAGAGACCCAGTACTTC,CATSTSRETQYF
TRBV5-3,-,TRBD1,TRBJ1-2,TGTGCCAGAAGCAGTCGACAGGGGGAGGAACTAGATGGCTACACCTTC,CARSSRQGEELDGYTF
TRBV30,-,TRBD1,TRBJ2-7,TGTGCCTGGAGTGTACACCCCGGGGACAGCTCCTACGAGCAGTACTTC,CAWSVHPGDSSYEQYF
TRBV7-7,-,-,TRBJ2-1,TGTGCTAGCAGCTTCGACAGTGCCTCCTACAATGAGCAGTTCTTC,CASSFDSASYNEQFF
TRBV2,-,-,TRBJ2-7,TGTGCCAGCAGAGGTTCGACAGGACCCTCCTACGAGCAGTACTTC,CASRGSTGPSYEQYF
TRBV9,medium-sized,-,TRBJ1-1,TGTGCCAGCAGCGTAGGTGGCACCACTGAAGCTTTCTTT,CASSVGGTTEAFF
TRBV2,-,-,TRBJ1-4,TGTGCCAGCAGCTTGGTCGGGGTTAGTGAAAAACTGTTTTTT,CASSLVGVSEKLFF
TRBV2,once,TRBD2,TRBJ2-3,TGTGCCAGCAGTGAAGATGGTAGCGGGAAACCTTACACAGATACGCAGTATTTT,CASSEDGSGKPYTDTQYF
TRBV5-1,once,-,TRBJ1-4,TGCGCCAGCAGCTTGGCATTTGCAACTAATGAAAAACTGTTTTTT,CASSLAFATNEKLFF
TRBV2,once,-,TRBJ1-2,TGTGCCAGCAGTGAAATAGAGACAGCAAACTATGGCTACACCTTC,CASSEIETANYGYTF
TRBV2,-,-,TRBJ2-7,TGTGCCAGCAGCGAGACAGACGCATCAGCCTACGAGCAGTACTTC,CASSETDASAYEQYF
TRBV28,-,TRBD1,TRBJ2-7,TGTGCCAGCAGTATAGTCGGACAGGGGTACGAGCAGTACTTC,CASSIVGQGYEQYF
TRBV6-1,-,-,TRBJ1-1,TGTGCCAGCAGCTCCGGGGGGCACACTGAAGCTTTCTTT,CASSSGGHTEAFF
TRBV19,few,TRBD1,TRBJ1-5,TGTGCCAGTAGTATACCGACAGGGGGACATCAGCCCCAGCATTTT,CASSIPTGGHQPQHF
TRBV7-3,once,-,TRBJ1-6,TGTGCCAGCAGCTCTACAGGCAATTCACCCCTCCACTTT,CASSSTGNSPLHF
TRBV7-9,-,-,TRBJ1-2,TGTGCCAGCAGCTTAATGAGGGACGGCGGCCTGGGAGGCTATGGCTACACCTTC,CASSLMRDGGLGGYGYTF